The subject of this entry is one T cell receptor (beta chain). TCRdb reprocessed the RT-PCR reads with MiXCR, giving one entry per CDR3 protein. The repertoire holds 550,000 to 750,000 distinct CDR3 sequences, with around 14% as singletons. Sequenced sample: memory CD4+ T cells from blood. The receptor's source is a female donor in good health, serving as a healthy control.

In DNA, the CDR3 is TGTGCCAGCAGTTTATCGAGGTTAAAGGCCGAGCAGTACTTC. Translation: CASSLSRLKAEQYF. V gene TRBV27 combines with J gene TRBJ2-7; D ambiguous. Between the trimmed V and J ends, which lost 0 bases and 6 bases, there was a span of 12 bases. From germline, CDR1 is MNHEY and CDR2 SMNVEV (reference sequence). CDR3 length: 14 residues.